One and the same sample provided the 30 T cell receptor beta chains below, sequenced in a study of neoadjuvant anti-PD-1 for oral cavity cancer. Sequencing was performed with immunoSEQ multiplex PCR; in TCRdb, only in-frame clones are kept and a portion is missing. The sample contains tens of thousands of clones, about three quarters of which appear only once. Documented time point: after neoadjuvant nivolumab, at surgical resection. The sequencing used PBMCs, collected after nivolumab (anti-PD-1) treatment. These receptors originate from a person aged 40 to 85 with oral cavity squamous cell carcinoma.

This clone was counted between two and nine times. The chain carries TRBV27 and TRBJ1-1, with a tentative D call TRBD1 (6 bases). Trimming took off 1 base at V and 5 bases at J, with 11 bases between the two ends. Per the germline V gene, CDR1 is MNHEY and CDR2 is SMNVEV (reference sequence). This CDR3 contains 14 residues. The CDR3 loop reads CASSLFGGKTEAFF. The CDR3 region has the DNA TGTGCCAGCAGTTTATTCGGGGGCAAGACTGAAGCTTTCTTT.

The chain combines TRBV19 with TRBJ1-6; D uncertain. The CDR3 contains 15 residues. Germline V CDR1 and CDR2: LNHDA, SQIVND (reference sequence). Trimming removed 5 bases from V and 7 bases from J, with 15 bases in between. The CDR3 sequence: CASSELAASNSPLHF. The CDR3 DNA reads as TGTGCCAGTAGTGAACTGGCAGCTTCAAATTCACCCCTCCACTTT.

The chain recombines TRBV5-1 with TRBJ1-2; D remains ambiguous. The germline V gene encodes CDR1 SGHRS and CDR2 YFSETQ. Trimming took 4 bases from V and 2 from J, leaving 9 bases between them. This CDR3 comprises 13 residues. This chain's CDR3 is CASSVQSNYGYTF. The CDR3 coding sequence is TGCGCCAGCAGCGTACAATCCAACTATGGCTACACCTTC. The full variable domain, with the rest looked up from reference TRBV5-1 and TRBJ1-2, is KAGVTQTPRYLIKTRGQQVTLSCSPISGHRSVSWYQQTPGQGLQFLFEYFSETQRNKGNFPGRFSGRQFSNSRSEMNVSTLELGDSALYLCASSVQSNYGYTFGSGTRLTVV.

This clone has a single count. The V and J genes are TRBV28 and TRBJ1-2, with a tentative D call TRBD1 (6 bases). V shed 5 bases and J shed 2 bases, with 12 bases lying between them. The CDR3 spans 14 residues. Germline CDR1 reads MDHEN; CDR2 reads SYDVKM. CDR3 sequence: CASSPNRVNYGYTF. DNA of the CDR3: TGTGCCAGCAGTCCGAACAGGGTGAACTATGGCTACACCTTC.

The chain is built from TRBV13 and TRBJ2-7; possibly TRBD2 for D (5 bases). Germline V gene sequence: CDR1 PRHDT, CDR2 FYEKMQ (reference sequence). Between the trimmed V and J ends, which lost 5 bases and 6 bases, there was a span of 14 bases. The CDR3 runs to 13 residues. The CDR3 sequence: CASSTPRGAEQYF. The CDR3 DNA is TGTGCCAGCAGCACCCCCCGGGGAGCCGAGCAGTACTTC.

The genes are TRBV5-1 and TRBJ1-1; weak D call: TRBD1 (5 bases). Germline CDR1 and CDR2: SGHRS and YFSETQ. The V end lost 4 bases, the J end lost 5 bases, and 12 bases lay between the germline ends. The CDR3 loop spans 13 amino acids. This CDR3 is CASSRGGGTEAFF. The CDR3 region has the DNA TGCGCCAGCAGCCGGGGGGGAGGTACTGAAGCTTTCTTT.

The chain couples TRBV6-1 to TRBJ2-2, with D perhaps assigned TRBD1 or TRBD2 (5 bases each). The CDR3 runs 15 residues. In germline, CDR1 is MNHNS, CDR2 SASEGT. V lost 3 bases, J lost 4 bases, and 12 bases lay in between. The CDR3 DNA sequence: TGTGCCAGCAGTGATGGTGGGGGTGGCACCGGGGAGCTGTTTTTT. Translation: CASSDGGGGTGELFF.

This clone rates as medium-sized (0.01 to 0.1%). At the DNA level, this CDR3 is encoded by other sequences in the same sample as well. V is TRBV5-6 and J is TRBJ1-2, with TRBD1 matching 9 bases. The CDR3 is made up of 16 amino acids. With V trimmed by 1 base and J by 4 bases, 8 bases remained unmatched. Germline loops: CDR1 SGHDT, CDR2 YYEEEE. This CDR3 is CASSLLGQGAGYGYTF. For the CDR3, the DNA is TGTGCCAGCAGCTTGTTGGGACAGGGAGCCGGCTATGGCTACACCTTC.

The chain joins TRBV7-9 to TRBJ2-2, with TRBD2 identical over 7 bases. Germline-derived CDR1 and CDR2 are SEHNR and FQNEAQ (reference sequence). The V gene end was trimmed by 5 bases and the J gene end by 4 bases; junction bases not matched to a gene: 10. CDR3 length: 16 residues. The CDR3 protein is CASSPRSGIGTGELFF. Written as DNA, the CDR3 is TGTGCCAGCAGCCCCCGAAGCGGGATAGGCACCGGGGAGCTGTTTTTT.

The V and J genes are TRBV6-5 and TRBJ2-5, with D possibly being TRBD2 (6 bases). The germline V gene has CDR1 MNHEY and CDR2 SVGAGI. The CDR3 contains 13 residues. V gave up 7 bases and J gave up 4 bases, with 13 bases separating them. The CDR3 region has the DNA TGTGCCAGCAACCGGGGGTCCGGAGAGACCCAGTACTTC. Its protein product is CASNRGSGETQYF.

J is TRBJ1-4 and V is TRBV15; D ambiguous. The CDR3 extends over 15 amino acids. In germline, CDR1 is LNHNV, CDR2 YYDKDF (reference sequence). V shed 0 bases and J shed 4 bases, with 9 bases lying between them. CDR3 bases: TGTGCCACCAGCAGAGATGGGAAGGTTAATGAAAAACTGTTTTTT. This gives the protein CATSRDGKVNEKLFF.

The chain carries TRBV5-1 and TRBJ1-2; D ambiguous. This CDR3 has 11 residues. Between the trimmed V and J ends, which lost 4 bases and 11 bases, there was a span of 12 bases. Germline CDR1 and CDR2: SGHRS and YFSETQ. CDR3 nucleotide sequence: TGCGCCAGCAGCGTACACGGCTCTTACACCTTC. As protein: CASSVHGSYTF. Using reference TRBV5-1 and TRBJ1-2 for the parts outside the CDR3, the full variable domain is KAGVTQTPRYLIKTRGQQVTLSCSPISGHRSVSWYQQTPGQGLQFLFEYFSETQRNKGNFPGRFSGRQFSNSRSEMNVSTLELGDSALYLCASSVHGSYTFGSGTRLTVV.

The gene calls are TRBV6-5 and TRBJ2-7; D is perhaps TRBD2 (6 bases). From germline, CDR1 is MNHEY and CDR2 SVGAGI. With 0 bases removed from V and 2 bases from J, the gap between germline ends came to 11 bases. The CDR3 runs 15 residues. The CDR3 region is CASSYSRDSTYEQYF. For the CDR3, the DNA is TGTGCCAGCAGTTACTCAAGGGACTCTACCTACGAGCAGTACTTC.

V usage is TRBV10-1 and J usage is TRBJ2-2; 9 positions agree with TRBD2. The CDR3 is 15 residues long. J gave up 4 bases and V 4 bases, and 4 bases lay outside the gene matches. CDR1 is WNHNN, CDR2 SYGVQD, per germline (reference sequence). CDR3 loop: CASSASGASTGELFF. The DNA for the CDR3 is TGCGCCAGCAGTGCTAGCGGGGCATCCACCGGGGAGCTGTTTTTT.

The DNA for the CDR3 is TGTGCCAGCAGTCCCCTCAGGGGTGAGAGGTATGGCTACACCTTC. As protein: CASSPLRGERYGYTF. The genes are TRBV27 and TRBJ1-2, with D perhaps matching TRBD1 (6 bases). This CDR3 contains 15 residues. Trimming pared 5 bases from V and 5 bases from J, leaving 18 bases between. The germline V gene encodes CDR1 MNHEY and CDR2 SMNVEV (reference sequence).

The rearrangement uses TRBV15 and TRBJ2-7, with no clear D. Germline CDR1 reads LNHNV; CDR2 reads YYDKDF (reference sequence). This CDR3 comprises 12 residues. Trimming stripped 0 bases from V and 3 bases from J, with 3 bases between. In nucleotides, the CDR3 is TGTGCCACCAGCAGAGATTACTACGAGCAGTACTTC. Translating it yields CATSRDYYEQYF.

V gene TRBV4-1 combines with J gene TRBJ2-1; D is possibly TRBD2 (6 bases). CDR3 size: 19 residues. The V gene's germline CDR1 is MGHRA and CDR2 YSYEKL. V lost 1 base and J 0 bases, leaving 19 bases between the germline ends. CDR3 loop: CASSQANMGLDLSYNEQFF. The CDR3 DNA follows: TGCGCCAGCAGCCAAGCTAATATGGGACTTGACCTCTCCTACAATGAGCAGTTCTTC.

The gene calls are TRBV4-2 and TRBJ2-7; the D is unclear. Germline CDR1 LGHNA, CDR2 YNFKEQ. CDR3 length: 14 residues. V was pared by 0 bases and J by 2 bases, with 8 bases between. DNA of the CDR3: TGTGCCAGCAGCCAAGAGTTCGGTACCTACGAGCAGTACTTC. It encodes CASSQEFGTYEQYF.

The table lists this clone with a count of one. V usage is TRBV15 and J usage is TRBJ2-2, with D possibly matching TRBD1 (5 bases). V was pared by 8 bases and J by 5 bases, with 18 bases between. The CDR3 spans 15 residues. CDR1 and CDR2 (germline): LNHNV, YYDKDF (reference sequence). The chain's CDR3 is CATLPRGLGTGELFF. In DNA form, the CDR3 reads TGTGCCACCCTCCCAAGGGGTTTGGGGACCGGGGAGCTGTTTTTT.

This sequence joins TRBV27 and TRBJ1-6, with D hard to call. This CDR3 spans 11 amino acids. The V end lost 3 bases, the J end lost 8 bases, and 2 bases lay between the germline ends. Germline-derived CDR1 and CDR2 are MNHEY and SMNVEV (reference sequence). The CDR3 reads CASSFDSPLHF. As DNA, the CDR3 is TGTGCCAGCAGTTTCGATTCACCCCTCCACTTT.

The CDR3 DNA reads as TGTGCCAGCCCCAGCGGGAGTTTATCCTACAATGAGCAGTTCTTC. Protein sequence: CASPSGSLSYNEQFF. This chain connects TRBV2 to TRBJ2-1; 8 nucleotides match TRBD2. This CDR3 spans 15 amino acids. V was pared by 8 bases and J by 1 base, with 7 bases of the junction left unmatched. The germline V gene has CDR1 SNHLY and CDR2 FYNNEI.

The chain has TRBV2 and TRBJ2-6; 7 bases are shared with TRBD1. The CDR3 consists of 17 residues. Germline V gives CDR1 SNHLY, CDR2 FYNNEI. V gave up 8 bases and J gave up 0 bases; unmatched junction bases: 10. The CDR3 loop reads CASQQGVHPSGANVLTF. The DNA for the CDR3 is TGTGCCAGCCAGCAGGGGGTACATCCCTCTGGGGCCAACGTCCTGACTTTC.

The chain joins TRBV6-5 to TRBJ1-1; D unclear. Germline V lookup: CDR1 MNHEY, CDR2 SVGAGI. The CDR3 has 15 amino acids. V was trimmed by 0 bases and J by 3 bases, leaving 11 bases between them. CDR3 sequence: CASSYSVPAYTEAFF. CDR3 DNA: TGTGCCAGCAGTTACTCAGTGCCAGCTTACACTGAAGCTTTCTTT.

V and J are TRBV28 and TRBJ1-1; a possible D gene is TRBD1 (6 bases). The CDR3 length is 12 residues. Trimming took off 8 bases at V and 7 bases at J, with 14 bases between the two ends. Looked up from germline, CDR1 is MDHEN and CDR2 is SYDVKM. The CDR3 is CASLASRGEAFF. The CDR3 DNA reads as TGTGCCAGCCTGGCATCCAGGGGTGAAGCTTTCTTT.

The V gene is TRBV19, the J gene TRBJ2-6; 9 bases align to TRBD1. V trimming: 4 bases; J trimming: 4 bases; junction bases outside the gene matches: 5. Germline-derived CDR1 and CDR2 are LNHDA and SQIVND (reference sequence). This CDR3 comprises 16 residues. The CDR3 loop reads CASSSGTGKGANVLTF. Here the CDR3 DNA reads TGTGCCAGTAGTAGTGGGACAGGGAAAGGGGCCAACGTCCTGACTTTC.

V is TRBV27 and J is TRBJ1-1; D gene ambiguous. The V gene lost 8 bases and the J gene lost 4 bases, with 17 bases spanning the gap. This CDR3 spans 14 amino acids. The V gene's germline CDR1 is MNHEY and CDR2 SMNVEV (reference sequence). The CDR3 is CASCRAGAFTEAFF. DNA of the CDR3: TGTGCCAGCTGCCGCGCGGGAGCCTTCACTGAAGCTTTCTTT.

This clone is categorized as medium-sized. The junction shows a germline mismatch at one end, possibly a read error. This chain links TRBV13 with TRBJ1-5; D unresolved. The CDR3 is made up of 10 amino acids. CDR1 is PRHDT and CDR2 is FYEKMQ in the germline V gene (reference sequence). The CDR3 coding sequence is TGTGCCAGCGGGGAAAGGGTCCTCAATTTT. This sequence encodes CASGERVLNF.

The chain has TRBV27 and TRBJ1-1; D is unclear. The germline V and J ends were trimmed by 3 bases and 5 bases, with 10 bases remaining between them. This CDR3 has 13 amino acids. Germline V gives CDR1 MNHEY, CDR2 SMNVEV (reference sequence). As DNA, the CDR3 is TGTGCCAGCAGTTTTGCAGGAAAGACTGAAGCTTTCTTT. Its protein product is CASSFAGKTEAFF.

Of note for this clone: This sample includes further DNA sequences coding for the same CDR3. V gene TRBV5-6 combines with J gene TRBJ1-5, with a possible D match to TRBD1 (6 bases). The germline V and J ends were trimmed by 0 bases and 0 bases, with 10 bases remaining between them. Per germline, CDR1 SGHDT and CDR2 YYEEEE. The CDR3 runs to 16 residues. The CDR3: CASSLEGGYSNQPQHF. CDR3 bases: TGTGCCAGCAGCTTGGAGGGGGGCTATAGCAATCAGCCCCAGCATTTT.

CDR3 bases: TGCGCCAGCAGCTTAACCCGCCGGACTAATGAAAAACTGTTTTTT. Its protein is CASSLTRRTNEKLFF. The chain combines TRBV5-1 with TRBJ1-4; D gene ambiguous. V was trimmed by 2 bases and J by 2 bases, leaving 10 bases between them. CDR3 length: 15 residues. Germline loops: CDR1 SGHRS, CDR2 YFSETQ.